This T cell receptor (beta chain) derives from a study of blood T cell repertoires in COVID-19. Seattle patients were enrolled while actively infected and followed longitudinally. Trimming took 6 bases from V and 6 from J; bases not matched to a gene: 5. The CDR3 contains 14 residues. Germline values: CDR1 MNHEY, CDR2 SVGEGT. In the authors' methods: Amplification from reference gene primers served as the basis for estimated nucleated cell counts. Method: immunoSEQ multiplex PCR; TCRdb's copy keeps in-frame clones and lacks some. That table furnishes V, J and clone size, whereas the DNA furnished D and trimming. The repertoire holds 450,000 or so clones, over 75% seen once, with around 1.5% in the top ten.

This receptor was taken from a woman in her 40s with COVID-19, enrolled during active disease. Sequenced material: peripheral blood. This chain links TRBV6-2 or TRBV6-3 with TRBJ2-1, with 10 bases matching TRBD2. In DNA form, the CDR3 reads TGTGCCAGCAGCGGGACTAGCGTGTCCAATGAGCAGTTCTTC. Encoded protein: CASSGTSVSNEQFF.